The 32 T cell receptor beta chains given below trace back to one sample, sequenced in a study of T cell responses to AZD1222 COVID-19 vaccine. Method: immunoSEQ multiplex PCR; TCRdb's copy keeps in-frame clones and lacks some. The sample includes 150,000 to 200,000 clones, 80% to 95% seen only once; the top ten take under 5%. Sequencing was performed on peripheral blood, taken on day 0 of AZD1222 vaccination. The receptors originated from an adult in good health.

This chain joins TRBV4-2 and TRBJ1-1; 7 bases agree with TRBD1. This CDR3 is 14 amino acids long. Trimming cost V 1 base and J 5 bases; bases outside gene matches: 4. Per germline, CDR1 LGHNA and CDR2 YNFKEQ. The DNA of the CDR3 is TGTGCCAGCAGCCAAGGGAGGGGGCCGACTGAAGCTTTCTTT. Translating gives CASSQGRGPTEAFF.

The chain recombines TRBV28 with TRBJ1-2, with a tentative D call TRBD1 (5 bases). CDR1 and CDR2 from the germline V gene are MDHEN and SYDVKM. V lost 5 bases to trimming and J lost 7 bases, with 14 bases between them. This CDR3 contains 13 residues. The CDR3 region is CASSQQRGSGYTF. Written as DNA, the CDR3 is TGTGCCAGCAGTCAGCAGAGGGGTTCTGGCTACACCTTC.

This chain uses TRBV18 with TRBJ1-5, with a weak D call TRBD1 (6 bases). The germline V gene encodes CDR1 KGHSH and CDR2 LQKENI. This CDR3 is built from 15 residues. The V gene lost 2 bases and the J gene lost 0 bases, with 8 bases spanning the gap. The CDR3 region is CASSPAGVSNQPQHF. CDR3 coding DNA: TGTGCCAGCTCACCAGCAGGGGTTAGCAATCAGCCCCAGCATTTT.

The chain employs TRBV5-1 and TRBJ2-7; D remains ambiguous. This CDR3 comprises 13 residues. The germline V gene encodes CDR1 SGHRS and CDR2 YFSETQ. V lost 7 bases to trimming and J lost 0 bases, with 11 bases between them. DNA of the CDR3: TGCGCCAGCTCTCTTCAGGCCTCCTACGAGCAGTACTTC. Its translation: CASSLQASYEQYF.

V gene TRBV2 combines with J gene TRBJ1-5; D call uncertain. Germline-derived CDR1 and CDR2 are SNHLY and FYNNEI. There are 12 residues in the CDR3. The ends were cut back, 4 bases at V and 5 bases at J, with 6 bases in the middle. The CDR3 DNA reads as TGTGCCAGCAGTGTGGCGTATCAGCCCCAGCATTTT. This codes for CASSVAYQPQHF.

This clone was observed once. The V call is TRBV7-8, the J call TRBJ1-2; no definite D call. This CDR3 spans 14 amino acids. Trimming pared 1 base from V and 4 bases from J, leaving 10 bases between. Per germline, CDR1 SGHVS and CDR2 FQNEAQ. The DNA for the CDR3 is TGTGCCAGCAGCTTAGGACGGATCATCTATGGCTACACCTTC. Protein: CASSLGRIIYGYTF.

This clone came up a few times. V is TRBV11-2 and J is TRBJ2-1; weak D call: TRBD2 (6 bases). The V end lost 1 base, the J end lost 7 bases, and 14 bases lay between the germline ends. The germline V gene has CDR1 SGHAT and CDR2 FQNNGV. The CDR3 loop spans 15 amino acids. As DNA, the CDR3 is TGTGCCAGCAGCTTAGGGGCCGGGAGATGGAATGAGCAGTTCTTC. Encoded protein: CASSLGAGRWNEQFF.

The chain has TRBV12-2 and TRBJ2-7. TRBV12-2 is a documented pseudogene. The CDR3 spans 17 residues. For the CDR3, the DNA is TGTGCAAGTCGCTTAGCGCAGGTCGGGCCACGTTGTTACGAGCAGTACTTC. This gives the protein CASRLAQVGPRCYEQYF.

V gene TRBV27 combines with J gene TRBJ1-1; no definite D call. The germline V and J ends were trimmed by 7 bases and 2 bases, with 11 bases remaining between them. This CDR3 comprises 13 residues. CDR1 MNHEY and CDR2 SMNVEV come from the germline V gene (reference sequence). The CDR3 DNA sequence: TGTGCCAGCAAGATCGGCCGTAACACTGAAGCTTTCTTT. As protein: CASKIGRNTEAFF.

V gene TRBV11-2 combines with J gene TRBJ2-1, with TRBD1 as a possible D gene (5 bases). The CDR3 sequence is 15 residues long. V lost 3 bases and J lost 3, with 12 bases in between. The V gene's germline CDR1 is SGHAT and CDR2 FQNNGV. The CDR3 DNA reads TGTGCCAGCAGCTTCGGGCAGGGCGGCTACAATGAGCAGTTCTTC. Amino acid sequence: CASSFGQGGYNEQFF.

The rearrangement uses TRBV6-1 and TRBJ1-5; D possibly corresponds to TRBD1 (5 bases). The CDR3 loop spans 15 amino acids. The V gene lost 2 bases and the J gene lost 2 bases, with 10 bases spanning the gap. Germline loops: CDR1 MNHNS, CDR2 SASEGT. The CDR3 here is CASSEQGIGNQPQHF. The CDR3 nucleotides read TGTGCCAGCAGTGAACAGGGTATTGGCAATCAGCCCCAGCATTTT.

This chain uses TRBV4-2 with TRBJ1-3; TRBD1 is a possible D gene (6 bases). This CDR3 comprises 16 residues. V lost 4 bases, J lost 0 bases, and 13 bases lay in between. Per germline, CDR1 LGHNA and CDR2 YNFKEQ. CDR3 region: CASSRVRQVSGNTIYF. The CDR3 nucleotides are TGTGCCAGCAGCCGGGTCAGACAGGTCTCTGGAAACACCATATATTTT.

This chain connects TRBV27 to TRBJ2-2; D is undetermined. The germline V gene encodes CDR1 MNHEY and CDR2 SMNVEV (reference sequence). The CDR3 contains 14 residues. The V and J ends lost 2 bases and 5 bases respectively, with 9 bases between them. CDR3 bases: TGTGCCAGCAGTTTAAGCCCCGCGACCGGGGAGCTGTTTTTT. It translates to CASSLSPATGELFF.

Here the CDR3 DNA reads TGTGCCAGCAGACCTAGCGGGACCTACAATGAGCAGTTCTTC. Translated: CASRPSGTYNEQFF. The gene calls are TRBV6-5 and TRBJ2-1, with 9 bases aligning to TRBD2. The V gene's germline CDR1 is MNHEY and CDR2 SVGAGI. The V gene end was trimmed by 6 bases and the J gene end by 2 bases; junction bases not matched to a gene: 2. This CDR3 has 14 amino acids.

This chain links TRBV6-2 or TRBV6-3 with TRBJ1-1, with D perhaps TRBD1 (6 bases). The length of the CDR3 is 15 residues. Germline CDR1 is MNHEY and CDR2 is SVGEGT. V was shortened by 2 bases and J by 1 base, with 11 bases between the two germline ends. The CDR3 spells CASSYHGQPNTEAFF. The CDR3 nucleotides are TGTGCCAGCAGTTACCACGGACAGCCGAACACTGAAGCTTTCTTT.

This chain connects TRBV21-1 to TRBJ2-7; the table calls TRBD1, which could not be checked here. TRBV21-1 is a pseudogene segment. The CDR3 contains 16 residues. The chain's CDR3 is CASSKPQRDSSYEQYF. DNA of the CDR3: TGTGCCAGCAGCAAGCCCCAACGTGACAGCTCCTACGAGCAGTACTTC.

The CDR3 coding sequence is TGTGCCAGCAGCTTGGGCCTGTCCAGCAATGAGCAGTTCTTC. Protein product: CASSLGLSSNEQFF. The chain is built from TRBV7-3 and TRBJ2-1, with D unresolved. Germline loops: CDR1 SGHTA, CDR2 FQGTGA. The CDR3 has 14 amino acids. V lost 3 bases to trimming and J lost 6 bases, with 12 bases between them.

V is TRBV19 and J is TRBJ1-5; D is uncertain. The length of the CDR3 is 14 residues. Germline V CDR1 and CDR2: LNHDA, SQIVND (reference sequence). The V gene lost 7 bases and the J gene lost 4 bases, with 14 bases spanning the gap. The CDR3 sequence is CASTHGPQNQPQHF. For the CDR3, the DNA is TGTGCCAGTACTCATGGCCCACAAAATCAGCCCCAGCATTTT.

The chain couples TRBV18 to TRBJ1-5; 11 bases fit TRBD1. Germline CDR1 and CDR2: KGHSH and LQKENI. The CDR3 extends over 16 amino acids. V was pared by 6 bases and J by 4 bases, with 8 bases of the junction left unmatched. The CDR3 region is CASSYTGTGGNQPQHF. The DNA of the CDR3 is TGTGCCAGCTCGTATACCGGGACAGGGGGAAATCAGCCCCAGCATTTT.

The chain carries TRBV7-2 and TRBJ1-5; 9 positions agree with TRBD1. With V trimmed by 3 bases and J by 5 bases, 5 bases remained unmatched. CDR3 length: 15 residues. From germline, CDR1 is SGHTA and CDR2 FQGNSA. This chain's CDR3 is CASSLGQGSHQPQHF. CDR3 DNA sequence: TGTGCCAGCAGCTTGGGACAGGGTTCGCATCAGCCCCAGCATTTT. Combining the CDR3 with reference TRBV7-2 and TRBJ1-5 gives the whole variable domain GAGVSQSPSNKVTEKGKDVELRCDPISGHTALYWYRQSLGQGLEFLIYFQGNSAPDKSGLPSDRFSAERTGGSVSTLTIQRTQQEDSAVYLCASSLGQGSHQPQHFGDGTRLSIL.

On this clone itself: Other DNA sequences in this specimen translate into the identical CDR3. The rearrangement joins TRBV24-1 to TRBJ2-6, with 9 bases fitting TRBD1. The CDR3 has 19 residues. V shed 5 bases, J shed 2 bases, and the junction held 12 bases outside the gene matches. Per germline, CDR1 KGHDR and CDR2 SFDVKD. Here the CDR3 reads CATSATPGTGRAGANVLTF. CDR3 nucleotide sequence: TGTGCCACCAGTGCCACCCCCGGGACAGGGAGGGCTGGGGCCAACGTCCTGACTTTC.

This sequence joins TRBV27 and TRBJ1-1; D is perhaps TRBD1 (5 bases). Trimming pared 5 bases from V and 0 bases from J, leaving 22 bases between. The length of the CDR3 is 18 residues. Germline CDR1 MNHEY, CDR2 SMNVEV (reference sequence). CDR3 protein: CASSIRRDGKTMNTEAFF. The CDR3 region has the DNA TGTGCCAGCAGTATCAGACGGGACGGTAAGACTATGAACACTGAAGCTTTCTTT.

This chain links TRBV24-1 with TRBJ1-4; 9 bases are shared with TRBD1. J was trimmed by 10 bases and V by 5 bases; bases with no gene match: 7. Germline values: CDR1 KGHDR, CDR2 SFDVKD. The CDR3 is 14 amino acids. In DNA, the CDR3 is TGTGCCACCAGTGCCGGACAGGGGATTGGAAAACTGTTTTTT. It is translated as CATSAGQGIGKLFF.

The genes are TRBV29-1 and TRBJ2-5; the D gene is possibly TRBD2 (5 bases). This CDR3 has 13 amino acids. V lost 4 bases to trimming and J lost 2 bases, with 11 bases between them. The germline gives CDR1 SQVTM, CDR2 ANQGSEA. CDR3 sequence reads: CSVVLGPQETQYF. DNA for the CDR3: TGCAGCGTTGTACTAGGTCCGCAAGAGACCCAGTACTTC.

The rearrangement joins TRBV4-2 to TRBJ1-1; D may be TRBD1 (5 bases). The germline V and J ends were trimmed by 4 bases and 8 bases, with 23 bases remaining between them. Per the germline V gene, CDR1 is LGHNA and CDR2 is YNFKEQ. The CDR3 is 16 residues long. The CDR3 spells CASSPPGGGSIDEAFF. The CDR3 coding sequence is TGTGCCAGCAGCCCGCCGGGCGGGGGGTCAATTGACGAAGCTTTCTTT.

The chain joins TRBV24-1 to TRBJ2-5, with TRBD1 identical over 7 bases. V lost 3 bases, J lost 4 bases, and 7 bases stayed unmatched. The CDR3 is 15 amino acids. CDR1 and CDR2 (germline): KGHDR, SFDVKD. Written as DNA, the CDR3 is TGTGCCACCAGTGATGTGACAGGGCCGGGAGAGACCCAGTACTTC. Its translation is CATSDVTGPGETQYF.

V and J are TRBV11-3 and TRBJ1-1, with D possibly matching TRBD1 (6 bases). With 0 bases removed from V and 2 bases from J, the gap between germline ends came to 16 bases. The CDR3 has 17 amino acids. From germline, CDR1 is SGHNT and CDR2 YENEEA. The CDR3 DNA reads TGTGCCAGCAGCTTAGAACGGTGGGGGCAGGGCAACACTGAAGCTTTCTTT. Residues: CASSLERWGQGNTEAFF.

A single count supports this clone. The chain employs TRBV28 and TRBJ2-7, with 7 bases matching TRBD1. The trim removed 9 bases at V and 2 bases at J, leaving 7 bases unmatched. Germline V gene data show CDR1 as MDHEN and CDR2 as SYDVKM. The CDR3 extends over 13 amino acids. In DNA, the CDR3 is TGTGCCAGTCTGGGACAGAGTACCTACGAGCAGTACTTC. Its protein product is CASLGQSTYEQYF.

The chain is built from TRBV30 and TRBJ1-1, with D possibly matching TRBD1 (6 bases). CDR3 length: 15 amino acids. Germline assignment: CDR1 GTSNPN and CDR2 SVGIG (reference sequence). The V gene lost 0 bases and the J gene lost 0 bases, with 11 bases spanning the gap. CDR3 amino acids: CAWSVGSGVNTEAFF. The CDR3 DNA is TGTGCCTGGAGTGTAGGGTCAGGGGTGAACACTGAAGCTTTCTTT.

The chain links TRBV7-2 to TRBJ1-1, with 7 bases fitting TRBD1. This CDR3 region has 14 residues. Germline CDR1 is SGHTA and CDR2 is FQGNSA. V gave up 4 bases and J gave up 3 bases; unmatched junction bases: 5. The CDR3 nucleotides read TGTGCCAGCAGCTCCCGACAGGGATACACTGAAGCTTTCTTT. It codes for CASSSRQGYTEAFF. Full variable domain (missing parts from reference TRBV7-2 and TRBJ1-1): GAGVSQSPSNKVTEKGKDVELRCDPISGHTALYWYRQSLGQGLEFLIYFQGNSAPDKSGLPSDRFSAERTGGSVSTLTIQRTQQEDSAVYLCASSSRQGYTEAFFGQGTRLTVV.

Here the CDR3 reads CATSRGQGENYGYTF. The DNA for the CDR3 is TGTGCCACCAGCAGAGGGCAGGGGGAGAACTATGGCTACACCTTC. V and J are TRBV15 and TRBJ1-2; 7 bases are a match to TRBD1. This CDR3 has 15 amino acids. J was trimmed by 2 bases and V by 1 base; bases with no gene match: 4. Per the germline V gene, CDR1 is LNHNV and CDR2 is YYDKDF (reference sequence).

This clone was detected only a few times. V gene TRBV10-1 combines with J gene TRBJ2-7, with unresolved D. Germline loops: CDR1 WNHNN, CDR2 SYGVQD (reference sequence). V was trimmed by 3 bases and J by 0 bases, leaving 12 bases between them. This CDR3 region has 15 residues. For the CDR3, the DNA is TGCGCCAGCAGTGACCCATTACAAATCTCCTACGAGCAGTACTTC. Residues: CASSDPLQISYEQYF.